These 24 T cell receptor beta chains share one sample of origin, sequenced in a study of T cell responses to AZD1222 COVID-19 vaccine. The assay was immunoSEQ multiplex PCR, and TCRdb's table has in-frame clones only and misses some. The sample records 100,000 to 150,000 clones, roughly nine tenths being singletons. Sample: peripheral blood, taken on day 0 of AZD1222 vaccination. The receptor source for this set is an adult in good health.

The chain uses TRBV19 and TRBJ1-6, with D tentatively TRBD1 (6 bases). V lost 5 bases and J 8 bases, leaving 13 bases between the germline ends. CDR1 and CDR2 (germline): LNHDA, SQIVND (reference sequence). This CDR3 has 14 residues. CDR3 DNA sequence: TGTGCCAGTAGTTCAGACAGGAATTATTCACCCCTCCACTTT. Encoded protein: CASSSDRNYSPLHF.

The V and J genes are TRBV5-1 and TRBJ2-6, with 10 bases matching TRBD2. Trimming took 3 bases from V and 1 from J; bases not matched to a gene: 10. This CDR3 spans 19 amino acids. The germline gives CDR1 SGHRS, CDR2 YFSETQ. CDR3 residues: CASSSSASGRRSGANVLTF. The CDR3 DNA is TGCGCCAGCAGCTCCTCTGCTAGCGGGAGAAGGTCTGGGGCCAACGTCCTGACTTTC.

In DNA, the CDR3 is TGTGCCAGTAGTATTACAGGGGGCCCTTCTGGTGGCTACACCTTC. Translation gives CASSITGGPSGGYTF. V is TRBV19 and J is TRBJ1-2; 9 bases fit TRBD1. This CDR3 spans 15 amino acids. Looked up from germline, CDR1 is LNHDA and CDR2 is SQIVND (reference sequence). After removal of 3 bases from V and 7 bases from J, the junction contained 9 bases not matched to a gene.

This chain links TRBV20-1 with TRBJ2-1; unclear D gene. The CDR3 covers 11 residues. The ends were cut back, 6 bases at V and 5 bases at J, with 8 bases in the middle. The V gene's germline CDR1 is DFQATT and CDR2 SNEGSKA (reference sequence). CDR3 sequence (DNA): TGCAGTGCAGACGGAGACAATGAGCAGTTCTTC. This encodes CSADGDNEQFF.

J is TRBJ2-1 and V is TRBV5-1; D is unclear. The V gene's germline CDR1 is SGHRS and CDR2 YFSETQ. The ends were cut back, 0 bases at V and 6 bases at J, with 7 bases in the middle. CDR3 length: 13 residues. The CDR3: CASSLALGNEQFF. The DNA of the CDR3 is TGCGCCAGCAGCTTGGCCCTGGGCAATGAGCAGTTCTTC.

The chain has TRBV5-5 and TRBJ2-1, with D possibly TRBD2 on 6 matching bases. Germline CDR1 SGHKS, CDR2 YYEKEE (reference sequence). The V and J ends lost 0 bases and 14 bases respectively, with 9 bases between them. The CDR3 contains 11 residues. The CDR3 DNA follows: TGTGCCAGCAGCTTGGCCCGGGAGAAGTTCTTC. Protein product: CASSLAREKFF.

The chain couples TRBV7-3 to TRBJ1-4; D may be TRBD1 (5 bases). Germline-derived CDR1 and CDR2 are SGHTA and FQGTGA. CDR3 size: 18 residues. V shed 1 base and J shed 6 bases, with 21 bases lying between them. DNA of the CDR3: TGTGCCAGCAGCTTAAGGTCGGCAGGGCTAGGGCGGGATGAAAAACTGTTTTTT. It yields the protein CASSLRSAGLGRDEKLFF.

CDR3 loop: CASSLLQGALTPSPLHF. Here the CDR3 DNA reads TGTGCCAGCAGTCTTCTACAGGGGGCCCTGACGCCTTCACCCCTCCACTTT. The V and J genes are TRBV28 and TRBJ1-6; 9 bases match TRBD1. V lost 5 bases to trimming and J lost 9 bases; unmatched junction nucleotides: 14. There are 17 residues in the CDR3. Per germline, CDR1 MDHEN and CDR2 SYDVKM. Drawing the rest from reference TRBV28 and TRBJ1-6, the complete variable domain is DVKVTQSSRYLVKRTGEKVFLECVQDMDHENMFWYRQDPGLGLRLIYFSYDVKMKEKGDIPEGYSVSREKKERFSLILESASTNQTSMYLCASSLLQGALTPSPLHFGNGTRLTVT.

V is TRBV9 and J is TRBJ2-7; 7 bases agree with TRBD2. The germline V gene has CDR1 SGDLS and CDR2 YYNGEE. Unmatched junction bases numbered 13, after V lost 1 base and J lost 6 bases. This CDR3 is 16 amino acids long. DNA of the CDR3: TGTGCCAGCAGCGTAAACGACGGGCGGGGGATTGGCGAGCAGTACTTC. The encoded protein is CASSVNDGRGIGEQYF.

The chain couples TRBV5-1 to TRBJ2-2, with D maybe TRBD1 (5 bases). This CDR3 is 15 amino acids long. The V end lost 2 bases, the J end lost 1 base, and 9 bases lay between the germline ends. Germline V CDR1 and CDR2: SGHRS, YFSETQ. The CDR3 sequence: CASSFLGRNTGELFF. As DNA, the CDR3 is TGCGCCAGCAGCTTTTTGGGGCGGAACACCGGGGAGCTGTTTTTT.

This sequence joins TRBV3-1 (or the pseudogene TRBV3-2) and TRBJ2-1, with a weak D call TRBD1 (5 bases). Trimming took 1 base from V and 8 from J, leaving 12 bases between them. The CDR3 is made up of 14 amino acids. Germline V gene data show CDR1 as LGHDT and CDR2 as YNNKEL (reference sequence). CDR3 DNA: TGTGCCAGCAGCCAAGCATGGGGCCGGGATGAGCAGTTCTTC. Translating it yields CASSQAWGRDEQFF.

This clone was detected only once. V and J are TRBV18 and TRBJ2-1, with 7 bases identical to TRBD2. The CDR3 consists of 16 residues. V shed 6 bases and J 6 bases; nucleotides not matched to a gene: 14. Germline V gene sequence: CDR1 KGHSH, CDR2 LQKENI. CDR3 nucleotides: TGTGCCAGCTCCCTCCAATTCGCGTCGGGGGGCAATGAGCAGTTCTTC. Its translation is CASSLQFASGGNEQFF.

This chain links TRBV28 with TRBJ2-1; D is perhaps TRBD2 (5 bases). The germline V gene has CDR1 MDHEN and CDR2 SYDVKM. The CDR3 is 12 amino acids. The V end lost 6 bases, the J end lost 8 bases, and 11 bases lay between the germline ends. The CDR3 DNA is TGTGCCAGCAGAGCGCCGGGATATGAGCAGTTCTTC. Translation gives CASRAPGYEQFF.

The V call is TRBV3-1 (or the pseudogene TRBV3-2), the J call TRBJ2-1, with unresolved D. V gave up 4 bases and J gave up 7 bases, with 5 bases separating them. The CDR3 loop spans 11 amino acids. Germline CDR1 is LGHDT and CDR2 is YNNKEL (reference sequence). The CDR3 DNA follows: TGTGCCAGCAGCCTAGGGAATGAGCAGTTCTTC. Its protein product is CASSLGNEQFF.

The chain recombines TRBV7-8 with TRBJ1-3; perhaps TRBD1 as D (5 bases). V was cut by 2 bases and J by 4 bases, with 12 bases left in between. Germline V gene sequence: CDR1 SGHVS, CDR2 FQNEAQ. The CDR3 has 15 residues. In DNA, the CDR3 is TGTGCCAGCAGCTTATACGAGGGGCCCGGAAACACCATATATTTT. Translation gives CASSLYEGPGNTIYF.

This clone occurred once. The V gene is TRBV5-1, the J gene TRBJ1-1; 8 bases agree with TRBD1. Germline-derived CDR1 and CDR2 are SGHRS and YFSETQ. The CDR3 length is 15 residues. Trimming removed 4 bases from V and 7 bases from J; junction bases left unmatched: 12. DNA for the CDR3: TGCGCCAGCAGCACCTCCCCGGGGACAGGTATTGAAGCTTTCTTT. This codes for CASSTSPGTGIEAFF.

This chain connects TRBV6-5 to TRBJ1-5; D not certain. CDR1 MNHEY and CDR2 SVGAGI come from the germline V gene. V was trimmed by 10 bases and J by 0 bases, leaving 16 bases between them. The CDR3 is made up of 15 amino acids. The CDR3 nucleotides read TGTGCCACTACCGACCGGCAGAATAGCAATCAGCCCCAGCATTTT. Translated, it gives CATTDRQNSNQPQHF.

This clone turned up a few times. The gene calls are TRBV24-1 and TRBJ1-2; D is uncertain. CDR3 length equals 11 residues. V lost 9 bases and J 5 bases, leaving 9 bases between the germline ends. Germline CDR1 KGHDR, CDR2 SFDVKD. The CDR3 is CATLGPYGYTF. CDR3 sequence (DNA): TGTGCCACCCTGGGCCCATATGGCTACACCTTC.

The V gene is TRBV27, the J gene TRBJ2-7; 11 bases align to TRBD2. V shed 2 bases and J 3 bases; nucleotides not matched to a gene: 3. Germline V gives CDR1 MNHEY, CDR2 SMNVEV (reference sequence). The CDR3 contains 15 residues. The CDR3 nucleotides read TGTGCCAGCAGTTTAAGACTAGCGGGAAACTACGAGCAGTACTTC. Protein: CASSLRLAGNYEQYF.

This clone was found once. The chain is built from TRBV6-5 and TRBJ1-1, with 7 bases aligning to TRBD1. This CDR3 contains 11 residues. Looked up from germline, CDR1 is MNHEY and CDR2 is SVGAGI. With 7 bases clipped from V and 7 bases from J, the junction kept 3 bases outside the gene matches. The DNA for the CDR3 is TGTGCCAGCACCAGGGGGGGTGAAGCTTTCTTT. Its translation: CASTRGGEAFF.

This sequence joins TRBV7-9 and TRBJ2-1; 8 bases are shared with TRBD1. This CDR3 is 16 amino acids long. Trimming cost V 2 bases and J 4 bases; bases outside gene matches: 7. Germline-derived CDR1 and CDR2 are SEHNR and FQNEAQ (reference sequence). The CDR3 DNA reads TGTGCCAGCAGCTTACCCCCCCAGGGGGCTTACAATGAGCAGTTCTTC. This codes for CASSLPPQGAYNEQFF.

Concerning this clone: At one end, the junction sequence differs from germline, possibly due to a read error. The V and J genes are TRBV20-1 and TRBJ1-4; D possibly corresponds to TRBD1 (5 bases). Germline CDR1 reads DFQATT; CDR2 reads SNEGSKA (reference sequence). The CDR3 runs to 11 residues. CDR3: CSAREETEVHF. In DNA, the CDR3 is TGCAGTGCTAGAGAGGAGACAGAGGTGCATTTT.

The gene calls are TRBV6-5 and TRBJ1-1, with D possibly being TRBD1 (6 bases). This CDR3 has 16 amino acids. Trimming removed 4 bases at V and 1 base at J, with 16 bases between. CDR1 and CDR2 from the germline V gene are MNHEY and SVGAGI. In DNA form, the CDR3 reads TGTGCCAGCAGTTCCCTACTAGGGACAACGAACACTGAAGCTTTCTTT. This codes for CASSSLLGTTNTEAFF.

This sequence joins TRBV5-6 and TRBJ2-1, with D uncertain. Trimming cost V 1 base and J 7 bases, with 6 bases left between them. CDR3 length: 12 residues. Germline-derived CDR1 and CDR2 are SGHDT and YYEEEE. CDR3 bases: TGTGCCAGCAGCTTGCCAAGGAATGAGCAGTTCTTC. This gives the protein CASSLPRNEQFF.